This TCR beta chain came from a study of T cells in Graves' hyperthyroidism and ophthalmopathy. The CDR3 consists of 17 residues. With 5 bases clipped from V and 0 bases from J, the junction kept 7 bases outside the gene matches. The CDR3 regions of TCR beta were amplified from RNA transcripts. During a first-round RT-PCR of the TCR CDR3, the HTBI primer set was used. TCRdb reprocessed the multiplex PCR reads with MiXCR, giving one entry per CDR3 protein. The sample consists of 600,000 to 700,000 distinct CDR3 sequences, roughly 14% of them appearing once. This clonotype was picked up a small number of times.

This TCR was sampled from a middle-aged woman with Graves' ophthalmopathy. This sequence joins TRBV12-3 or TRBV12-4 and TRBJ2-6; 7 nucleotides match TRBD2. Sequencing used blood. The CDR3 DNA reads TGTGCCAGCAGTCCCGCGGGAGTGGGCTCTGGGGCCAACGTCCTGACTTTC. Translation gives CASSPAGVGSGANVLTF.